Each of the 21 T cell receptor beta chains below was sequenced from the same sample in a study of shared clonotypes between healthy human individuals. TCRdb's table, derived via immunoSEQ multiplex PCR, lists solely in-frame clones and lacks some. In the table there are roughly 530,000 clones, 95% to 97% of which are singletons. The source material was naive CD4+ T cells sorted from blood. Stated subset: CD45RA+ positively selected. Source of these receptors: a woman in her twenties or thirties in good health.

This clone was picked up one time. CDR3 DNA: TGTGCCAGCAGCTCCCGGGACCCGGGGGAGCAGTACTTC. It is translated as CASSSRDPGEQYF. J is TRBJ2-7 and V is TRBV7-6; either TRBD1 or TRBD2 may fit D (5 bases each). The CDR3 loop spans 13 amino acids. The germline gives CDR1 SGHVS, CDR2 FNYEAQ. V shed 4 bases and J shed 7 bases, with 14 bases lying between them.

The chain combines TRBV5-4 with TRBJ2-3; TRBD2 matches 7 bases. The CDR3 is 16 amino acids. Germline loops: CDR1 SGHNT, CDR2 YYREEE (reference sequence). The V and J ends lost 1 base and 6 bases, in that order; junction bases with no gene match: 11. CDR3 sequence: CASSLSGGLSGDTQYF. In nucleotides, the CDR3 is TGTGCCAGCAGCTTGTCGGGGGGTCTTAGCGGGGATACGCAGTATTTT.

The rearrangement uses TRBV5-6 and TRBJ2-7; the match to TRBD2 covers 11 bases. V was clipped by 4 bases and J by 1 base; unmatched bases: 4. Germline assignment: CDR1 SGHDT and CDR2 YYEEEE. The CDR3 is 15 residues long. CDR3 sequence reads: CASSSTSGGSYEQYF. In DNA, the CDR3 is TGTGCCAGCAGCAGCACTAGCGGGGGATCCTACGAGCAGTACTTC. The complete variable domain, with remaining parts taken from reference TRBV5-6 and TRBJ2-7, reads DAGVTQSPTHLIKTRGQQVTLRCSPKSGHDTVSWYQQALGQGPQFIFQYYEEEERQRGNFPDRFSGHQFPNYSSELNVNALLLGDSALYLCASSSTSGGSYEQYFGPGTRLTVT.

This clone showed up just once. The chain couples TRBV29-1 to TRBJ2-1; the D call may be TRBD1 or TRBD2 (7 bases each). Germline V gene sequence: CDR1 SQVTM, CDR2 ANQGSEA. V was shortened by 2 bases and J by 9 bases, with 14 bases between the two germline ends. CDR3 length: 13 residues. Written as DNA, the CDR3 is TGCAGCGTTGAACAGGGGGGGTCTCCTGAGCAGTTCTTC. Protein: CSVEQGGSPEQFF.

The sample holds one count of this clone. The genes are TRBV11-1 and TRBJ1-1; no clear D. V was shortened by 2 bases and J by 0 bases, with 10 bases between the two germline ends. Germline-derived CDR1 and CDR2 are SGHAT and FQDESV (reference sequence). CDR3 length: 15 residues. In nucleotides, the CDR3 is TGTGCCAGCAGCTTACCCTCCGGGTTGAACACTGAAGCTTTCTTT. Protein product: CASSLPSGLNTEAFF.

V usage is TRBV4-2 and J usage is TRBJ2-4, with D possibly being TRBD2 (7 bases). Trimming shortened V by 4 bases and J by 1 base, and 17 bases separated the two germline ends. Germline lookup yields CDR1 LGHNA and CDR2 YNFKEQ. The CDR3 spans 17 residues. The CDR3 here is CASSLGQQGGAKNIQYF. DNA for the CDR3: TGTGCCAGCAGCCTGGGTCAACAGGGAGGGGCCAAAAACATTCAGTACTTC.

V and J are TRBV6-5 and TRBJ1-5, with TRBD1 matching over 10 bases. The CDR3 totals 15 residues. CDR1 MNHEY and CDR2 SVGAGI come from the germline V gene. Trimming at V came to 5 bases and at J to 3 bases, leaving 4 bases not matched to a gene. This CDR3 is CASSTDRGPNQPQHF. DNA of the CDR3: TGTGCCAGCAGTACCGACAGGGGGCCCAATCAGCCCCAGCATTTT.

The rearrangement links TRBV5-1 to TRBJ2-5, with no clear D. Gene TRBJ2-7 matches the end of the DNA better, so the J call may be wrong. Germline V CDR1 and CDR2: SGHRS, YFSETQ. The CDR3 spans 17 residues. The DNA of the CDR3 is TGCGCCAGCAGCCGCCTCGCTCCGGGCAGCGTCGCCTACGAGCAGTACTTC. This encodes CASSRLAPGSVAYEQYF.

The V and J genes are TRBV28 and TRBJ2-1, with 8 bases fitting TRBD2. The CDR3 runs to 15 residues. The V gene end was trimmed by 3 bases and the J gene end by 9 bases; junction bases not matched to a gene: 10. Germline V gene data show CDR1 as MDHEN and CDR2 as SYDVKM. The CDR3 DNA reads as TGTGCCAGCAGTTTTAACCCGGGACTAGTTTCTGAGCAGTTCTTC. Amino acids: CASSFNPGLVSEQFF.

This clone is a singleton in its sample. The V call is TRBV20-1, the J call TRBJ2-5, with unresolved D. V gave up 6 bases and J gave up 5 bases, with 10 bases separating them. Germline V CDR1 and CDR2: DFQATT, SNEGSKA (reference sequence). The CDR3 totals 11 residues. In DNA, the CDR3 is TGCAGTGCGCCAGCAATGGAGACCCAGTACTTC. This sequence encodes CSAPAMETQYF.

CDR3 sequence: CASSQGGRPPPYEQYF. DNA of the CDR3: TGCGCCAGCAGCCAAGGTGGCAGGCCACCACCCTACGAGCAGTACTTC. J is TRBJ2-7 and V is TRBV4-1; D uncertain. The CDR3 is 16 amino acids. V lost 1 base to trimming and J lost 2 bases, with 15 bases between them. Germline CDR1 MGHRA, CDR2 YSYEKL.

The chain carries TRBV7-9 and TRBJ2-7, with 7 bases lining up with TRBD1. CDR1 and CDR2 from the germline V gene are SEHNR and FQNEAQ (reference sequence). The CDR3 has 17 amino acids. V shed 1 base and J 4 bases; nucleotides not matched to a gene: 13. CDR3 coding DNA: TGTGCCAGCAGCTTAGTACTGGGACAGAATACAAAATACGAGCAGTACTTC. This codes for CASSLVLGQNTKYEQYF.

The rearrangement links TRBV2 to TRBJ2-7; D is tentatively TRBD1 or TRBD2 (5 bases each). V lost 8 bases and J lost 2, with 13 bases in between. Germline loops: CDR1 SNHLY, CDR2 FYNNEI. CDR3 size: 13 residues. The CDR3 reads CASGTGRTYEQYF. In DNA, the CDR3 is TGTGCCAGCGGGACGGGCCGAACCTACGAGCAGTACTTC.

V is TRBV21-1 and J is TRBJ2-3. TRBV21-1 is tagged as a pseudogene. The CDR3 covers 16 residues. Written as DNA, the CDR3 is TGTGCCAGCAGCAAAGCGAGGGGGACTAGCACAGATACGCAGTATTTT. It yields the protein CASSKARGTSTDTQYF.

The chain joins TRBV4-1 to TRBJ1-4; no clear D gene. V lost 1 base and J 6 bases, leaving 6 bases between the germline ends. Germline values: CDR1 MGHRA, CDR2 YSYEKL. The CDR3 is made up of 13 amino acids. In DNA, the CDR3 is TGCGCCAGCAGCCAAGTGCCTGATGAAAAACTGTTTTTT. It encodes CASSQVPDEKLFF.

The chain carries TRBV19 and TRBJ1-3; 8 positions match TRBD1. Germline CDR1 and CDR2: LNHDA and SQIVND (reference sequence). The CDR3 covers 15 residues. V lost 9 bases and J lost 0; bases outside the gene matches: 7. This CDR3 is CASVQGATSGNTIYF. The CDR3 DNA reads as TGTGCCAGCGTTCAGGGGGCTACCTCTGGAAACACCATATATTTT.

The chain links TRBV28 to TRBJ2-4; possible D gene TRBD1, 6 bases. V was shortened by 7 bases and J by 1 base, with 8 bases between the two germline ends. Per germline, CDR1 MDHEN and CDR2 SYDVKM. This CDR3 spans 13 amino acids. CDR3 region: CASIDRAKNIQYF. In nucleotides, the CDR3 is TGTGCCAGCATTGACAGGGCCAAAAACATTCAGTACTTC.

This clone was observed once. The CDR3, as DNA: TGCAGTGCAAAGAGAAACACTGAAGCTTTCTTT. This gives the protein CSAKRNTEAFF. This chain links TRBV20-1 with TRBJ1-1; D is undetermined. The CDR3 has 11 amino acids. Germline V gives CDR1 DFQATT, CDR2 SNEGSKA (reference sequence). With 6 bases removed from V and 2 bases from J, the gap between germline ends came to 7 bases.

The chain carries TRBV21-1 and TRBJ1-2. TRBV21-1 has pseudogene status. The CDR3 totals 14 residues. CDR3 in amino acids: CASSKRQQWDGYTF. As DNA, the CDR3 is TGTGCCAGCAGCAAACGTCAGCAGTGGGATGGCTACACCTTC.

The chain has TRBV7-2 and TRBJ1-2, with D unclear. Per germline, CDR1 SGHTA and CDR2 FQGNSA. Trimming removed 0 bases at V and 5 bases at J, with 10 bases between. The CDR3 covers 14 residues. The CDR3 sequence: CASSLAGEVYGYTF. The CDR3, as DNA: TGTGCCAGCAGCTTAGCGGGAGAGGTTTATGGCTACACCTTC.

This clone has only one observation. V gene TRBV18 combines with J gene TRBJ2-5; 14 nucleotides match TRBD2. The CDR3 spans 17 residues. V lost 3 bases, J lost 5 bases, and 8 bases stayed unmatched. CDR1 is KGHSH and CDR2 is LQKENI in the germline V gene. DNA of the CDR3: TGTGCCAGCTCACCCCGACTAGCGGGAGGGCCGTATGAGACCCAGTACTTC. Its protein product is CASSPRLAGGPYETQYF.